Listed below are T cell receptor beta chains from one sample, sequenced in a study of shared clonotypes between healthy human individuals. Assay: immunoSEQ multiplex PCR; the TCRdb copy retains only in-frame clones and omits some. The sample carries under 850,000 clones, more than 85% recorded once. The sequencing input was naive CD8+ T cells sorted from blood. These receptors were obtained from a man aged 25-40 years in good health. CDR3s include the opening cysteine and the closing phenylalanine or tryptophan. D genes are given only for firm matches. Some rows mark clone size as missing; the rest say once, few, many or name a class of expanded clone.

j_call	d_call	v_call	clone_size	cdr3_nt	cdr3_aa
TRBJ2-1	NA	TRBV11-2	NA	TGTGCCAGCAGCTTAGTACAGACTGCCAACAATGAGCAGTTCTTC	CASSLVQTANNEQFF
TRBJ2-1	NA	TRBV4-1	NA	TGCGCCAGCAGCCAAGGACTACGCTACAATGAGCAGTTCTTC	CASSQGLRYNEQFF
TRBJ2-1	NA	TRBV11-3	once	TGTGCCAGCAGCATTGGAGACAATGAGCAGTTCTTC	CASSIGDNEQFF
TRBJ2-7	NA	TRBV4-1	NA	TGCGCCAGCAGCCAAGATCGCGGCGGATACTACGAGCAGTACTTC	CASSQDRGGYYEQYF
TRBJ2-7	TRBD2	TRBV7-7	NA	TGTGCCAGCAGCTTTCAAATAGCGGGAGGGCCCTTCTTTTTAGCCTACGAGCAGTACTTC	CASSFQIAGGPFFLAYEQYF
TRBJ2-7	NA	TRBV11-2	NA	TGTGCCAGCAGCTTAGAATTGGTCCACGAGCAGTACTTC	CASSLELVHEQYF
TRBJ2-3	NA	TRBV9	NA	TGTGCCAGCAGCGTAGGTGGGATAACAGATACGCAGTATTTT	CASSVGGITDTQYF
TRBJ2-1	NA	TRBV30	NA	TGTGCCTGGAGTGTTGTTGGAGGGGATTACAATGAGCAGTTCTTC	CAWSVVGGDYNEQFF
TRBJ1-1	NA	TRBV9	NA	TGTGCCAGCAGCGCCCCCTTTGAAGCTTTCTTT	CASSAPFEAFF
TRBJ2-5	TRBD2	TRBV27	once	TGTGCCAGCAGTCCCCTTAGCGGGAGGGCCGGAGAGACCCAGTACTTC	CASSPLSGRAGETQYF
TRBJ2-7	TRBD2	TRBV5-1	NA	TGCGCCAGCAGCTTCTTACCCTCTAGCGGGTACTACGAGCAGTACTTC	CASSFLPSSGYYEQYF
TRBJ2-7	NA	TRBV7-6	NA	TGTGCCAGCAGCCGACGATTTTTGGTAGAAGAGCAGTACTTC	CASSRRFLVEEQYF
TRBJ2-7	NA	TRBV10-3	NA	TGTGCCATCAGTGAGTCACCGTGGGAGCAGTACTTC	CAISESPWEQYF
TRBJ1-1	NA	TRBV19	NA	TGTGCCAGTAATCTAGGCGGTGAAGCTTTCTTT	CASNLGGEAFF
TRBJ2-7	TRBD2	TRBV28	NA	TGTGCCAGCAGTTCCCAGACTAGCGGTCCCTACGAGCAGTACTTC	CASSSQTSGPYEQYF
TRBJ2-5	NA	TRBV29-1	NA	TGCAGCGTTGAATACCCCCGGGACCCCCGGGAGACCCAGTACTTC	CSVEYPRDPRETQYF
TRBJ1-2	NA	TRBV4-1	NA	TGCGCCAGCAGCCAAGAAAAACTTCACCGTAACTATGGCTACACCTTC	CASSQEKLHRNYGYTF
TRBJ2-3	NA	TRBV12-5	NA	TGTGCTAGTGAAGGACTCCTCACAGATACGCAGTATTTT	CASEGLLTDTQYF
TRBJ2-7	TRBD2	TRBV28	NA	TGTGCCAGCGGAGCGGGACTGAACTACGAGCAGTACTTC	CASGAGLNYEQYF
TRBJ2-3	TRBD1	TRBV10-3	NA	TGTGCCATCAGTGAATACGACAGGGACACAGATACGCAGTATTTT	CAISEYDRDTDTQYF
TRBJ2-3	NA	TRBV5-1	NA	TGCGCCAGCAGCGCCTCCGTAGGAGGCACAGATACGCAGTATTTT	CASSASVGGTDTQYF
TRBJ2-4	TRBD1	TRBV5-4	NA	TGTGCCAGCAGCCCTGGGACAGGCGCCCCAGATTTCATTCAGTACTTC	CASSPGTGAPDFIQYF
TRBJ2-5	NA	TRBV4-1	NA	TGCGCCAGCAGCCCGCGGGGACAGCAAGAGACCCAGTACTTC	CASSPRGQQETQYF
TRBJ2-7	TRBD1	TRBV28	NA	TGTGCCAGCAGTCCCTGGGGACAGCCGGCGACTCGCTACGAGCAGTACTTC	CASSPWGQPATRYEQYF
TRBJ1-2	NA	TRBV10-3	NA	TGTGCCATCAGTGAGTCCGTGCAGCTAGCTAACTATGGCTACACCTTC	CAISESVQLANYGYTF
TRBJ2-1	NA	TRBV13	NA	TGTGCCAGCAGCTTATCACGTGAGCAGTTCTTC	CASSLSREQFF
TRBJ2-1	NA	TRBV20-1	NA	TGCAGTGCTAGTGTCAATGAGCAGTTCTTC	CSASVNEQFF
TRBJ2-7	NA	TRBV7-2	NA	TGTGCCAGCAGCCCCTGGGGTGGGAATTACGAGCAGTACTTC	CASSPWGGNYEQYF
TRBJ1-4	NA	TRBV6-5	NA	TGTGCCAGCAGTTATCTCAGGGATGAAAAACTGTTTTTT	CASSYLRDEKLFF
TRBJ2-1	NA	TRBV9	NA	TGTGCCAGCAACGTGGACGGCAATGAGCAGTTCTTC	CASNVDGNEQFF
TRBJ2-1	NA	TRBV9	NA	TGTGCCAGCAGCGTAGTGGGGACCCGTTCCTACAATGAGCAGTTCTTC	CASSVVGTRSYNEQFF
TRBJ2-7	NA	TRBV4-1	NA	TGCGCCAGCAGCCTCGGACTAGGGGGCGAGCAGTACTTC	CASSLGLGGEQYF
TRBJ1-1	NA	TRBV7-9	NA	TGTGCCAGCAGCTCTGACGAGGGAAAGATGAACACTGAAGCTTTCTTT	CASSSDEGKMNTEAFF
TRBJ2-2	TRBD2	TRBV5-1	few	TGCGCCAGCAGCTTGCACAATAGCGGGAGGGCCGGGCCCGGGGAGCTGTTTTTT	CASSLHNSGRAGPGELFF
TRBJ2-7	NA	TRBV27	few	TGTGCCAGCAGTTTATCGACAGGCCGCTACGAGCAGTACTTC	CASSLSTGRYEQYF
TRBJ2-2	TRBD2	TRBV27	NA	TGTGCCGCGGGACTACCGAACACCGGGGAGCTGTTTTTT	CAAGLPNTGELFF
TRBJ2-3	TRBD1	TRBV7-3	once	TGTGCCAGCAGCTTATCGCTGGGACAGGGACCAGATACGCAGTATTTT	CASSLSLGQGPDTQYF
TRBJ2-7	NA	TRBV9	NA	TGTGCCAGCAGCGTAGCGAGGGAGCAGTACTTC	CASSVAREQYF
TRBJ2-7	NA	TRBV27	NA	TGTGCCAGCAGTTATGTAGGCTCCTACGAGCAGTACTTC	CASSYVGSYEQYF
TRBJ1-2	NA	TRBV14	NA	TGTGCCAGCAGCCAGGCGGGGGGGACGGCCTTCTCGGACTTATATGGCTACACCTTC	CASSQAGGTAFSDLYGYTF
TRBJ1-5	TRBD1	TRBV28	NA	TGTGCCAGCAGTTTCCCCCGACAGGGGAGCAATCAGCCCCAGCATTTT	CASSFPRQGSNQPQHF
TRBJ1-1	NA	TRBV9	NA	TGTGCCAGCAGCGTTTTTGGACAGTTTAACACTGAAGCTTTCTTT	CASSVFGQFNTEAFF
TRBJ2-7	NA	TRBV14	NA	TGTGCCAGCAGCCCCGAAACGGGGACGTACCGTTACTACGAGCAGTACTTC	CASSPETGTYRYYEQYF
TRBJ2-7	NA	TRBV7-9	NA	TGTGCCAGCGGATCGGGTGGGGGGTACGGCGAGCAGTACTTC	CASGSGGGYGEQYF
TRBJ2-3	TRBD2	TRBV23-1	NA	TGCGCCAAAGAAAAGGGGGGACTAGCGGGAACCCCTTTAAGTGATACGCAGTATTTT	CAKEKGGLAGTPLSDTQYF